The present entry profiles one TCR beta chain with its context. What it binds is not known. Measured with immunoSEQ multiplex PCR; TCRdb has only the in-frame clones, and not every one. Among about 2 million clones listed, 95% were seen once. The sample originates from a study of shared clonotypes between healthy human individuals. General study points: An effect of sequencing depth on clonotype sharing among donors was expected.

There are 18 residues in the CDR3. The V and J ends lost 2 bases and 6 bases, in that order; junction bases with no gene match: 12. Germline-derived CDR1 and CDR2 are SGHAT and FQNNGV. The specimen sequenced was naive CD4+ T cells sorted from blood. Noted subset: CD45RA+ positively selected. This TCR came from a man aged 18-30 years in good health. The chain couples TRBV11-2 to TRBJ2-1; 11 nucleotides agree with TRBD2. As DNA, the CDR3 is TGTGCCAGCAGCTTACGCGTCACTAGCGGGAGTATTCGCAATGAGCAGTTCTTC. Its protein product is CASSLRVTSGSIRNEQFF. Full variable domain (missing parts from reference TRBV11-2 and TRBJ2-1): EAGVAQSPRYKIIEKRQSVAFWCNPISGHATLYWYQQILGQGPKLLIQFQNNGVVDDSQLPKDRFSAERLKGVDSTLKIQPAKLEDSAVYLCASSLRVTSGSIRNEQFFGPGTRLTVL.